A selection of T cell receptor beta chains follows, all from one sample in a study of a mutant IDH1 vaccine in newly diagnosed glioma. Sequencing used immunoSEQ multiplex PCR; TCRdb keeps in-frame clones, though not all of them. The sample lists 60,000 or so clones; about 81% were seen once. Antigen specificity for these receptors is unknown. Here the sequenced sample was PBMCs, taken from a glioma patient whose treatment included an IDH1 peptide vaccine. The receptors here all came from a woman aged 45-65 years with glioma. The CDR3 runs from the conserved cysteine through the conserved F or W. A D gene is named only where the DNA matches it firmly. The size of a clone is reported for some rows only, either as once, few or many, or as a class for expanded clones.

J gene,clone size,D gene,V gene,CDR3 DNA,CDR3 protein
TRBJ2-1,NA,TRBD1,TRBV5-1,TGCGCCAGCAGCCGGACAGGGGGGAACTCCTACAATGAGCAGTTCTTC,CASSRTGGNSYNEQFF
TRBJ1-1,NA,TRBD1,TRBV30,TGTGCCTGGAGTCGACCCGGACAGGGGAACACTGAAGCTTTCTTT,CAWSRPGQGNTEAFF
TRBJ2-7,NA,TRBD2,TRBV7-6,TGTGCCAGCAGCCGGCTCAGCGGGGGGGTCTACGAGCAGTACTTC,CASSRLSGGVYEQYF
TRBJ1-1,NA,NA,TRBV7-9,TGTGCCACAGGATACGGGAACACTGAAGCTTTCTTT,CATGYGNTEAFF
TRBJ2-7,NA,NA,TRBV18,TGTGCCAGCTCACAACTCCAACGGGGGGCATCCTACGAGCAGTACTTC,CASSQLQRGASYEQYF
TRBJ1-6,NA,TRBD1,TRBV19,TGTGCCAGTAGTATAGGCGAACTGACTTCAGGGGGTTCACCCCTCCACTTT,CASSIGELTSGGSPLHF
TRBJ1-6,once,NA,TRBV6-1,TGTGCCGGGGGGGCTCGACCAGGTTATTCACCCCTCCACTTT,CAGGARPGYSPLHF
TRBJ1-5,NA,NA,TRBV4-2,TGTGCCAGCAGCCAAGAGCAGGGCGACCAGCCCCAGCATTTT,CASSQEQGDQPQHF
TRBJ1-1,NA,NA,TRBV5-4,TGTGCCAGCAGCTTCGGTGCGGTGGTGCAGTCTGAAGCTTTCTTT,CASSFGAVVQSEAFF
TRBJ1-1,few,NA,TRBV5-1,TGCGCCAGCAGCTTGGGAGGGCGGAACACTGAAGCTTTCTTT,CASSLGGRNTEAFF
TRBJ1-2,NA,NA,TRBV19,TGTGCCAGTAGTATAGGGTCCAGGGAGGAGGTACATGGCTACACCTTC,CASSIGSREEVHGYTF
TRBJ1-1,few,TRBD1,TRBV28,TGTGCCAGCAGTCTCCGGGACAGGGGCACTGAAGCTTTCTTT,CASSLRDRGTEAFF
TRBJ2-7,NA,TRBD1,TRBV4-1,TGCGCCAGCAGCCTGCGGGACAGGGTGGTTGACGAGCAGTACTTC,CASSLRDRVVDEQYF
TRBJ2-3,NA,NA,TRBV5-3,TGTGCCAGAAGCTCTTGTTCTAGCACAGATACGCAGTATTTT,CARSSCSSTDTQYF
TRBJ2-1,NA,TRBD2,TRBV5-1,TGCGCCAGCAGCGAGACTAGCGGGGGCAATGAGCAGTTCTTC,CASSETSGGNEQFF
TRBJ2-3,once,TRBD2,TRBV2,TGTGCCAGCAGTGTGCGGGGGGGCACAGATACGCAGTATTTT,CASSVRGGTDTQYF
TRBJ1-1,NA,NA,TRBV10-1,TGCGCCAGCAGTGAAAACTTGAACACTGAAGCTTTCTTT,CASSENLNTEAFF
TRBJ1-6,NA,NA,TRBV27,TGTGCCAGCAGTTTCGAGGGGGTAGGGGGGTCACCCCTCCACTTT,CASSFEGVGGSPLHF
TRBJ1-2,NA,NA,TRBV6-1,TGTGCCAGCAGTGAAGCCCACGGGGGGTTAGGTAACTATGGCTACACCTTC,CASSEAHGGLGNYGYTF
TRBJ1-1,NA,NA,TRBV9,TGTGCCAGCAGCGTAGAGGGGGGGGTCCCGAACACTGAAGCTTTCTTT,CASSVEGGVPNTEAFF
TRBJ1-1,NA,TRBD1,TRBV4-1,TGCGCCAGCAGCCAGATCGGGACAGGGCAAAACACTGAAGCTTTCTTT,CASSQIGTGQNTEAFF
TRBJ1-5,NA,NA,TRBV19,TGTGCCAGTAGGGGGGACGGGGCGGGTGGCCAGCCCCAGCATTTT,CASRGDGAGGQPQHF
TRBJ1-1,NA,NA,TRBV9,TGTGCCAGCAGCGTAGAGGCAGGGATTAGCACTGAAGCTTTCTTT,CASSVEAGISTEAFF
TRBJ1-3,NA,NA,TRBV9,TGTGCCAGCAGCGTAAGTGGTCTCTCTGGAAACACCATATATTTT,CASSVSGLSGNTIYF
TRBJ1-1,NA,NA,TRBV7-2,TGTGCCAGCAGCTCCGCCACAGGGAGCACCGGCACTGAAGCTTTCTTT,CASSSATGSTGTEAFF
TRBJ1-3,NA,TRBD1,TRBV4-1,TGCGCCAGCAGCTTACAGGGGGGTGCTGGAAACACCATATATTTT,CASSLQGGAGNTIYF